In its sample, the clone carrying this T cell receptor (beta chain) was seen a few times. Trimming at V came to 0 bases and at J to 0 bases, leaving 10 bases not matched to a gene. This CDR3 spans 19 amino acids. The germline gives CDR1 LGHNA, CDR2 YNFKEQ. This record comes from a study of T cells in Graves' hyperthyroidism and ophthalmopathy. The sample, blood from the first hyperthyroidism diagnosis, precedes any ophthalmopathy symptoms. What was amplified from RNA transcripts were TCR beta CDR3 regions. The study used the HTBI primer set for a first-round RT-PCR of the TCR CDR3. TCRdb itself ran the multiplex PCR reads through MiXCR, one entry per CDR3 protein. The repertoire holds some 150,000 distinct CDR3 sequences, with approximately 20% as singletons.

This chain joins TRBV4-2 and TRBJ2-1; 8 nucleotides align to TRBD2. Sequenced sample: blood. The sequence derives from a woman aged 45-65 years with Graves' hyperthyroidism that later progressed to Graves' ophthalmopathy. As DNA, the CDR3 is TGTGCCAGCAGCCAAGATACGGGAGGGCGCCCCCGCTCCTACAATGAGCAGTTCTTC. Residues: CASSQDTGGRPRSYNEQFF.